The entry below describes one TCR beta chain. Its antigen remains unidentified. Base qualities are not at hand, and no much larger clone is one base apart. The data were obtained in a study of cytomegalovirus exposure and HLA in healthy donors (dated 2017 in TCRdb). For the study in its entirety: According to a later analysis, one platform produced both the roughly 120 validation repertoires and the 700 or so repertoires of the first cohort. High-throughput TCR immunosequencing, statistical association of individual TCRs with disease status, and machine learning were combined to predict cytomegalovirus infection status. Along with the roughly 670-subject first cohort, a separate validation cohort of over a hundred different subjects was used. The study aimed to test whether signatures of past pathogen exposure could be identified by cataloging public T cell receptors.

Library preparation employed the immunoSEQ multiplex PCR assay. In the authors' own workflow: To diagnose cytomegalovirus status from the catalog of TCR beta chain sequences, a statistical classification framework was built. The table was pulled from immuneACCESS by TCRdb, which kept in-frame rearrangements only. Such tables lose some clones; where checked, under half of the loss comes from unresolved V genes, and the rest has no known cause. D and trimming come from the DNA, and the V and J calls and clone size come from that table. Within this sample are around 60,000 clones, with 90% to 95% of them counted one time only. The top ten constitute roughly 1.3% of the sample. Separate from the roughly 630-subject first cohort, the validation cohort of 120 subjects was the group to which the donors belonged. The paper as a whole reports these results and caveats: The study listed 164 TCR beta chains as associated with cytomegalovirus. A later analysis lacked HLA typing for the validation cohort, so it scored co-occurrence in that cohort across all 110 or so repertoires. Most TCR sequences were seen in very few donors, while some public TCRs were found in many individuals. A later analysis found that TCRs clustered in the first cohort also tended to co-occur in the 100 to 150 validation repertoires, with about 94% of cluster scores above 0. A few of the identified cytomegalovirus-associated TCR beta chains were confirmed in vitro to be specific for cytomegalovirus antigens. In both the original and validation cohorts, the classifier was reported to diagnose cytomegalovirus status with high specificity and sensitivity. The authors suggested that the approach could potentially be generalized to other disease states and immunological phenotypes.

Material: PBMCs. This TCR came from a woman between 18 and 29 years old in good health and CMV-seronegative.

CDR3 sequence: CASSLLIGADTQYF. The sequenced DNA is TGCGCCAGCAGCTTGTTAATCGGGGCAGATACGCAGTATTTT. The receptor chain draws on TRBV5-1 and TRBJ2-3; the D segment could be TRBD2, given 5 matching bases. Reading the germline V gene gives CDR1 SGHRS and CDR2 YFSETQ. From its cysteine to its phenylalanine, the CDR3 spans 14 amino acids. The retained sequence is limited to the CDR3, 42 bases, with the frame set at the first base. V is pared back by 1 base and J by 4 bases, with 10 bases lying between the germline termini.